This T cell receptor beta chain was sequenced in a study of OX40 agonist ivuxolimab in advanced cancers. Study as a whole: The group had a mean age of roughly 65 years, ranged from roughly 23 to 85, and was 80% to 90% male.

TCRdb's copy holds only in-frame clones and misses some; the assay was immunoSEQ multiplex PCR. The sample has some 80,000 clones; 87% are singletons. This specimen consisted of CD4+ or CD8+ T cells sorted from blood, obtained in a trial of the OX40 agonist ivuxolimab. The clonotype was recovered from an adult with an advanced solid tumor such as melanoma, head and neck, liver or kidney cancer.

Here the CDR3 reads CASSPGTSGTYEQYF. The CDR3 nucleotides read TGTGCCAGCTCACCTGGGACTAGCGGGACCTACGAGCAGTACTTC. The V and J genes are TRBV18 and TRBJ2-7, with 13 positions matching TRBD2. CDR1 KGHSH and CDR2 LQKENI come from the germline V gene. This CDR3 is built from 15 residues. V trimming: 3 bases; J trimming: 2 bases; junction bases outside the gene matches: 1.